This TCR beta chain derives from a study of shared clonotypes between healthy human individuals. Findings and limits, study-wide: Collection of samples was limited to blood; tissue repertoires likely differ. Sharing across four donors was seen in 5% to 5.5% of naive CD4 clonotypes.

Using 200 ng DNA, approximately 30,000 T cell genomes, the sorted-subset replicate PCRs were run. Measured with immunoSEQ multiplex PCR; TCRdb has only the in-frame clones, and not every one. This sample has under 1,100,000 clones, with 65% to 75% found just once. Naive CD45RA+ and memory CD45RA-negative subsets were split from CD4+ cells. Concerning this clone: Its target is not known.

V trimming: 6 bases; J trimming: 2 bases; junction bases outside the gene matches: 8. The CDR3 has 15 residues. Looked up from germline, CDR1 is MNHNY and CDR2 is SVGAGI (reference sequence). The rearrangement joins TRBV6-6 to TRBJ2-3; 7 positions match TRBD1. Sequencing used memory CD4+ T cells sorted from blood. Subset indicated: CD45RA-negative fraction. The receptor's source is a man aged 18-30 years in good health. In nucleotides, the CDR3 is TGTGCCAGCAGACCGGGACAGAGATACACAGATACGCAGTATTTT. Translated: CASRPGQRYTDTQYF.